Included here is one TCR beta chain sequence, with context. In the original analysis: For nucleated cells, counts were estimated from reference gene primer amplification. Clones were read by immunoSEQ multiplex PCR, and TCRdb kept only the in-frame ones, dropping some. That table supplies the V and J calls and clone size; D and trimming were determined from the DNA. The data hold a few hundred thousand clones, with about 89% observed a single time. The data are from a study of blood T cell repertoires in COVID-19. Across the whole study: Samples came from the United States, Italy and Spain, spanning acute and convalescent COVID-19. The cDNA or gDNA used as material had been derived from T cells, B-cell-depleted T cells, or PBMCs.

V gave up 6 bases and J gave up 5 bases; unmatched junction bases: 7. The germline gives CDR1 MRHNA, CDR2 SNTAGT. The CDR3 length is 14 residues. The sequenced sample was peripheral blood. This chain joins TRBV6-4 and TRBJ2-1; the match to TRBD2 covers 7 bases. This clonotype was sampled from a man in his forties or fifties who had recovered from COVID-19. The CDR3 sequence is CASSRLAVDNEQFF. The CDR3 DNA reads TGTGCCAGCAGCCGTCTAGCGGTTGACAATGAGCAGTTCTTC.